This T cell receptor (beta chain) was recorded in a study of T cell responses to AZD1222 COVID-19 vaccine. Pooled together were second doses at about 4 or about 12 weeks. Overall study findings and caveats: The donor group comprised mostly white British people and more females; the analysis possibly underestimated clonal diversity.

Generated by immunoSEQ multiplex PCR, the TCRdb table keeps only in-frame clones and is missing some. The repertoire holds around 78,000 clones, with 75% to 90% as singletons. Trimming removed 5 bases from V and 8 bases from J, with 15 bases in between. Germline CDR1 SGHTA, CDR2 FQGNSA. This CDR3 has 14 residues. To note about this clone: What it binds is not known.

This TCR derives from an adult who received the AZD1222 COVID-19 vaccine. The chain combines TRBV7-2 with TRBJ1-4; D may be TRBD1 (6 bases). This specimen was peripheral blood, taken 28 days after the second AZD1222 dose. The CDR3 reads CASSPQGRGEKLFF. The DNA of the CDR3 is TGTGCCAGCAGCCCACAGGGTAGGGGGGAAAAACTGTTTTTT.